This T cell receptor (beta chain) was identified during a study of T cells in Graves' hyperthyroidism and ophthalmopathy. Trimming removed 6 bases from V and 6 bases from J, with 20 bases in between. This CDR3 spans 15 amino acids. Germline assignment: CDR1 MNHNS and CDR2 SASEGT. In the case of this clonotype: Its specificity is not known.

Amplified regions were TCR beta CDR3 sequences from RNA transcripts. HTBI primers were employed in a first-round RT-PCR of the TCR CDR3. From the multiplex PCR reads, TCRdb called clonotypes with MiXCR, one entry per CDR3 protein. Here the sample spans about 520,000 distinct CDR3 sequences, approximately 25% being singletons. Study outcomes and limitations: Blood also held most thyroid clonotypes expanded beyond 0.001. Ophthalmopathy was predicted by the model a median of approximately 6 months ahead of onset. Patients with ophthalmopathy were separated from those with stable hyperthyroidism by a 13 V-J model.

The chain couples TRBV6-1 to TRBJ1-2, with D unclear. This receptor was identified in a woman in her 30s with Graves' ophthalmopathy. Sequencing input: blood. CDR3 amino acids: CASSPSRLGMDGYTF. In DNA form, the CDR3 reads TGTGCCAGCAGCCCTTCCCGACTGGGAATGGATGGCTACACCTTC.